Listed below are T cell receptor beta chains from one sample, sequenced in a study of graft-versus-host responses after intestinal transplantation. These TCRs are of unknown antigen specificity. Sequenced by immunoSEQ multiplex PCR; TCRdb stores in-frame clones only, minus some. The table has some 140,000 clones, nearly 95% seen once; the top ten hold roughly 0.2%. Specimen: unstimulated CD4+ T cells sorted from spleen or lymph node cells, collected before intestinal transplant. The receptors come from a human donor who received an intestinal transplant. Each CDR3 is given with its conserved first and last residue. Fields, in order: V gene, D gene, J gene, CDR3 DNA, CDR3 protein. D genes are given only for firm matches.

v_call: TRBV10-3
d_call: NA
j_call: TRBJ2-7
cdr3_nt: TGTGCCATCAGTGAGTCGGGCGGACTTATTGACTACGAGCAGTACTTC
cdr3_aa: CAISESGGLIDYEQYF

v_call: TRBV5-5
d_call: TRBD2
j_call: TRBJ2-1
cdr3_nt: TGTGCCAGCAGCTTAACAGCGGGAACCCACAATGAGCAGTTCTTC
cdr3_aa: CASSLTAGTHNEQFF

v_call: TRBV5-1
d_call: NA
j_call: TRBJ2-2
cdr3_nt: TGCGCCAGCAGCTTCCGGACGTCGAACACCGGGGAGCTGTTTTTT
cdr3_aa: CASSFRTSNTGELFF

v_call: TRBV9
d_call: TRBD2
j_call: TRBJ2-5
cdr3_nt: TGTGCCAGCAGCGTAGCGGGAGGAGTATGGGAGACCCAGTACTTC
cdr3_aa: CASSVAGGVWETQYF

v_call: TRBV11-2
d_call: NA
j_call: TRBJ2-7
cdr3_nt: TGTGCCAGCAGCTTAAGAGGTCGCGAGCAGTACTTC
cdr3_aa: CASSLRGREQYF

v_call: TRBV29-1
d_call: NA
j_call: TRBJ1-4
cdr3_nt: TGCAGCGTTGGCACGGCGGGTGCAACTAATGAAAAACTGTTTTTT
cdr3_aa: CSVGTAGATNEKLFF

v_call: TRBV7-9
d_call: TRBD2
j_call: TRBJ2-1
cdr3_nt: TGTGCCAGCAGCTTGTCTAGCGGATACAATGAGCAGTTCTTC
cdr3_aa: CASSLSSGYNEQFF

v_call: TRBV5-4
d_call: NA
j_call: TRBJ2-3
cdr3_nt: TGTGCCAGCAGCCTGGACTATAACACAGATACGCAGTATTTT
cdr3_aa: CASSLDYNTDTQYF

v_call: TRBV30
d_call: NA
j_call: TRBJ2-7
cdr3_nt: TGTGCCTGGAGTCTCGAAGGGGACGAGCAGTACTTC
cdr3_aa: CAWSLEGDEQYF

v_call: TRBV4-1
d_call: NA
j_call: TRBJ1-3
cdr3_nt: TGCGCCAGCAGCCAAGATAGTGGCCCTCTATCTGGAAACACCATATATTTT
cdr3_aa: CASSQDSGPLSGNTIYF

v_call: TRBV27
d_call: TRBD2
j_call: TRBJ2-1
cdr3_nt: TGTGCCAGCAGGACGGGACTAGCGGGCAGGAATGAGCAGTTCTTC
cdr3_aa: CASRTGLAGRNEQFF

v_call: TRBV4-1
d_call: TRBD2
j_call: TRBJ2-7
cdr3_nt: TGCGCCAGCAGCTATACTAGCGGCCAGGCCTACGAGCAGTACTTC
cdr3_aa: CASSYTSGQAYEQYF

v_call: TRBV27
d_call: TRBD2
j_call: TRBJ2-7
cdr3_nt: TGTGCCAGCAGTTTTACTACGGGAGGCCGCTACGAGCAGTACTTC
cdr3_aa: CASSFTTGGRYEQYF

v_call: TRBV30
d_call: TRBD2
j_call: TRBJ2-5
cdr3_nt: TGTGCCTGGAGTGGGGGGGAGGGCAGGTCGGGGGAGACCCAGTACTTC
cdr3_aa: CAWSGGEGRSGETQYF

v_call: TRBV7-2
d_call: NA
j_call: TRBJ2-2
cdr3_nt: TGTGCCAGCAGCTTAATGTTTTCGGGGCGGGGAAACACCGGGGAGCTGTTTTTT
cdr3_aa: CASSLMFSGRGNTGELFF